The present T cell receptor (beta chain) was sequenced within a study of memory CD4+ T cells and cytomegalovirus serostatus. Across the study: This sample comes from healthy Belgian adults, several CMV seropositive, roughly 22 seronegative. Whole-study results and caveats: Each of 67 CMV-associated TCRbeta sequences occurred in one to five individuals. The CMV-associated TCR signature appears largely within the CD4+ memory repertoire. Repertoires predicted CMV serostatus with median bootstrapped AUC of about 0.95.

Single viable CD3+CD4+CD8-CD45RO+ cells were sorted as the memory CD4+ T cells. In its sample, this clone was seen once. Its antigen is currently unknown. Measured with immunoSEQ multiplex PCR; TCRdb has only the in-frame clones, and not every one. The sample comprises some 50,000 clones, roughly 79% of which are singletons, and 1.6% rests with the top ten. The germline V gene encodes CDR1 MDHEN and CDR2 SYDVKM. The V end was cut by 7 bases, the J end by 1 base, with 16 bases between. This CDR3 is 15 amino acids long. This TCR was recovered from an adult in good health and CMV-seronegative. The chain uses TRBV28 and TRBJ2-5; perhaps D is TRBD1 or TRBD2 (5 bases each). The source material was memory CD4+ T cells from blood. The CDR3 DNA reads TGTGCCAGCACTCCAGGAGTGGGGACCCAAGAGACCCAGTACTTC. Its translation is CASTPGVGTQETQYF. The full variable domain, with the rest looked up from reference TRBV28 and TRBJ2-5, is DVKVTQSSRYLVKRTGEKVFLECVQDMDHENMFWYRQDPGLGLRLIYFSYDVKMKEKGDIPEGYSVSREKKERFSLILESASTNQTSMYLCASTPGVGTQETQYFGPGTRLLVL.